These 26 T cell receptor beta chains were all obtained from the same sample, sequenced in a study of T-cell memory formation after mild COVID-19. TCRdb re-analysed the 5' RACE reads in MiXCR, keeping a single row per CDR3 protein. In the table there are hundreds of thousands of distinct CDR3 sequences, 25% to 30% of which are singletons. Specimen: PBMCs or a T cell subset sorted from them (not recorded which). These receptors originate from an adult woman who had mild COVID-19 (a few samples of this study predate the infection). Cell type and time point are not known.

This chain connects TRBV12-3 or TRBV12-4 to TRBJ1-1; D uncertain. V shed 3 bases and J shed 1 base, with 6 bases lying between them. This CDR3 is built from 13 residues. The CDR3: CASSFAENTEAFF. The CDR3 DNA sequence: TGTGCCAGCAGTTTCGCGGAGAACACTGAAGCTTTCTTT.

This clonotype appeared a few times. The chain uses TRBV5-1 and TRBJ1-2; unclear D gene. CDR1 and CDR2 from the germline V gene are SGHRS and YFSETQ. V lost 3 bases and J 8 bases, leaving 20 bases between the germline ends. CDR3 length equals 15 residues. CDR3 DNA sequence: TGCGCCAGCAGCTCAAAAACCGGGAGCCTCGGAGGCTACACCTTC. This codes for CASSSKTGSLGGYTF.

The chain recombines TRBV7-8 with TRBJ1-5; a weak D match, TRBD1 (5 bases). This CDR3 comprises 16 residues. Between the trimmed V and J ends, which lost 5 bases and 0 bases, there was a span of 14 bases. Germline V gene data show CDR1 as SGHVS and CDR2 as FQNEAQ. CDR3 loop: CASSPSTVDSNQPQHF. The CDR3 DNA reads as TGTGCCAGCAGCCCTTCGACAGTTGATAGCAATCAGCCCCAGCATTTT.

The chain couples TRBV5-6 to TRBJ2-3; 10 bases are a match to TRBD2. V lost 4 bases to trimming and J lost 5 bases; unmatched junction nucleotides: 10. The CDR3 consists of 16 residues. The V gene's germline CDR1 is SGHDT and CDR2 YYEEEE. CDR3 sequence reads: CASSASGRASVDTQYF. CDR3 sequence (DNA): TGTGCCAGCAGCGCCAGCGGGAGGGCCTCTGTAGATACGCAGTATTTT.

V usage is TRBV7-2 and J usage is TRBJ1-5; 7 bases are shared with TRBD1. CDR1 SGHTA and CDR2 FQGNSA come from the germline V gene. The CDR3 consists of 14 residues. V gave up 1 base and J gave up 7 bases; unmatched junction bases: 4. The DNA of the CDR3 is TGTGCCAGCAGCTTAGACAGGGGCCGCCAGCCCCAGCATTTT. It specifies CASSLDRGRQPQHF.

This clonotype showed up just a few times. V gene TRBV6-1 combines with J gene TRBJ2-2, with unresolved D. The CDR3 is made up of 13 amino acids. Trimming removed 2 bases at V and 4 bases at J, with 5 bases between. Germline assignment: CDR1 MNHNS and CDR2 SASEGT. The CDR3 spells CASSETSTGELFF. CDR3 in DNA: TGTGCCAGCAGTGAAACCTCCACCGGGGAGCTGTTTTTT.

The table lists this clonotype with many counts. The rearrangement joins TRBV4-1 to TRBJ1-2; 7 bases fit TRBD1. Losses at the gene ends were 3 bases for V and 6 bases for J; bases not matched to a gene: 16. In germline, CDR1 is MGHRA, CDR2 YSYEKL. The CDR3 sequence is 17 residues long. CDR3 sequence (DNA): TGCGCCAGCAGCCAGTTGACAGGGAGAGTGGCGAAGGATGGCTACACCTTC. Amino acids: CASSQLTGRVAKDGYTF.

This clonotype was observed a few times. V gene TRBV6-2 or TRBV6-3 combines with J gene TRBJ1-2; perhaps TRBD1 as D (5 bases). Trimming shortened V by 10 bases and J by 8 bases, and 20 bases separated the two germline ends. CDR1 MNHEY and CDR2 SVGEGT come from the germline V gene. The CDR3 loop spans 13 amino acids. CDR3 protein: CATKIQGRGGYTF. CDR3 bases: TGTGCCACTAAGATCCAGGGAAGAGGAGGCTACACCTTC.

The rearrangement uses TRBV20-1 and TRBJ2-7; 12 bases align to TRBD2. CDR1 is DFQATT, CDR2 SNEGSKA, per germline (reference sequence). V shed 5 bases and J 6 bases; nucleotides not matched to a gene: 14. The CDR3 totals 16 residues. The CDR3 DNA reads TGCAGTGCTTCCGGGACTAGCGGGTGGCGGTCAAGCGAGCAGTACTTC. It specifies CSASGTSGWRSSEQYF.

The chain links TRBV7-9 to TRBJ1-1, with a weak D call TRBD1 (6 bases). Trimming shortened V by 1 base and J by 5 bases, and 11 bases separated the two germline ends. This CDR3 is 14 amino acids long. Germline values: CDR1 SEHNR, CDR2 FQNEAQ (reference sequence). CDR3 bases: TGTGCCAGCAGCTTAGGGGGGGCTCGGACTGAAGCTTTCTTT. Its translation is CASSLGGARTEAFF.

J is TRBJ2-3 and V is TRBV12-5; 8 bases align to TRBD1. CDR1 and CDR2 from the germline V gene are LGHNT and FRNRAP. V was pared by 5 bases and J by 1 base, with 14 bases of the junction left unmatched. The CDR3 has 18 amino acids. CDR3 region: CASGTPQGAFAGTDTQYF. CDR3 nucleotides: TGTGCTAGTGGTACCCCCCAGGGGGCGTTCGCCGGCACAGATACGCAGTATTTT.

This clonotype was detected a few times. V usage is TRBV21-1 and J usage is TRBJ2-4. TRBV21-1 is a pseudogene. The length of the CDR3 is 17 residues. CDR3 coding DNA: TGTGCCAGCAGCAAAGCGGGAGAACCGCTAGCCAAAAACATTCAGTACTTC. This gives the protein CASSKAGEPLAKNIQYF.

The chain links TRBV2 to TRBJ2-1; TRBD1 agrees at 7 bases. Trimming took 9 bases from V and 6 from J; bases not matched to a gene: 8. This CDR3 contains 13 residues. Germline V gene data show CDR1 as SNHLY and CDR2 as FYNNEI. CDR3 coding DNA: TGTGCCAGGACCCCGGGACAGAGCAATGAGCAGTTCTTC. It specifies CARTPGQSNEQFF.

The V call is TRBV24-1, the J call TRBJ2-2; tentative D call: TRBD1 (7 bases). In germline, CDR1 is KGHDR, CDR2 SFDVKD. The CDR3 spans 16 residues. Trimming removed 3 bases from V and 7 bases from J, with 17 bases in between. CDR3 nucleotides: TGTGCCACCAGTGATCTCACCGGGACAGCGGGCGGGGAGCTGTTTTTT. Its protein is CATSDLTGTAGGELFF.

This clonotype showed up just a few times. The V gene is TRBV15, the J gene TRBJ2-1, with a tentative D call TRBD2 (5 bases). Germline lookup yields CDR1 LNHNV and CDR2 YYDKDF (reference sequence). Trimming left V 7 bases short and J 1 base short, with 14 bases between. The CDR3 totals 15 residues. The CDR3 reads CATTGGFRSYNEQFF. The CDR3 DNA reads TGTGCCACCACCGGCGGGTTTCGATCCTACAATGAGCAGTTCTTC.

The table lists this clonotype with many counts. V and J are TRBV7-9 and TRBJ2-1; D is unclear. The CDR3 is 13 residues long. Germline V gene lookup returns CDR1 SEHNR and CDR2 FQNEAQ (reference sequence). Trimming took off 1 base at V and 8 bases at J, with 9 bases between the two ends. CDR3: CASSLEDWDEQFF. The CDR3 region has the DNA TGTGCCAGCAGCTTAGAGGATTGGGATGAGCAGTTCTTC.

This clonotype has a handful of counts. The chain links TRBV4-1 to TRBJ2-7; 7 nucleotides line up with TRBD2. The germline V gene encodes CDR1 MGHRA and CDR2 YSYEKL. This CDR3 region has 15 residues. V trimming: 4 bases; J trimming: 5 bases; junction bases outside the gene matches: 11. The DNA for the CDR3 is TGCGCCAGCAGCCCTATAGGGAGGGGAGGAAACGAGCAGTACTTC. It specifies CASSPIGRGGNEQYF.

This rearrangement joins TRBV7-2 to TRBJ1-2; D is uncertain. Trimming cost V 0 bases and J 1 base, with 18 bases left between them. The CDR3 loop spans 18 amino acids. CDR1 and CDR2 (germline): SGHTA, FQGNSA. This CDR3 reads CASSLALGSPKDNYGYTF. The DNA for the CDR3 is TGTGCCAGCAGCTTAGCGCTAGGGAGCCCCAAAGATAACTATGGCTACACCTTC.

In its sample, this clonotype was seen many times. The chain is built from TRBV7-9 and TRBJ2-7; D not certain. The CDR3 is 13 residues long. The germline gives CDR1 SEHNR, CDR2 FQNEAQ (reference sequence). V lost 3 bases to trimming and J lost 2 bases, with 8 bases between them. In nucleotides, the CDR3 is TGTGCCAGCAGCTTTTTAACCGCCTACGAGCAGTACTTC. This encodes CASSFLTAYEQYF.

This clonotype was seen more than once but under ten times. The rearrangement links TRBV7-9 to TRBJ2-3; possible D gene TRBD2, 6 bases. The V end lost 4 bases, the J end lost 2 bases, and 13 bases lay between the germline ends. The CDR3 is 15 residues long. Germline V CDR1 and CDR2: SEHNR, FQNEAQ (reference sequence). As DNA, the CDR3 is TGTGCCAGCAGCTCCCTGGCGGGGTACACAGATACGCAGTATTTT. Its translation is CASSSLAGYTDTQYF.

This chain links TRBV5-1 with TRBJ2-1, with unresolved D. V was cut by 3 bases and J by 0 bases, with 7 bases left in between. This CDR3 has 14 amino acids. Germline CDR1 SGHRS, CDR2 YFSETQ. DNA for the CDR3: TGCGCCAGCAGCTCCCAAAGCTCCTACAATGAGCAGTTCTTC. Translated: CASSSQSSYNEQFF. Looking up the rest from reference TRBV5-1 and TRBJ2-1 gives the full variable domain: KAGVTQTPRYLIKTRGQQVTLSCSPISGHRSVSWYQQTPGQGLQFLFEYFSETQRNKGNFPGRFSGRQFSNSRSEMNVSTLELGDSALYLCASSSQSSYNEQFFGPGTRLTVL.

This sequence joins TRBV24-1 and TRBJ1-5; D remains ambiguous. CDR3 length: 13 amino acids. The V gene lost 1 base and the J gene lost 5 bases, with 5 bases spanning the gap. Germline loops: CDR1 KGHDR, CDR2 SFDVKD. Here the CDR3 reads CATSDFDDQPQHF. CDR3 in DNA: TGTGCCACCAGTGATTTTGACGATCAGCCCCAGCATTTT.

This rearrangement joins TRBV29-1 to TRBJ2-1, with 10 bases lining up with TRBD2. Germline CDR1 reads SQVTM; CDR2 reads ANQGSEA. The CDR3 covers 18 residues. Trimming cost V 5 bases and J 5 bases; bases outside gene matches: 18. As DNA, the CDR3 is TGCAGCGTTCTTTTCCTAGCGGGAGTTGGGGCTCAAAACAATGAGCAGTTCTTC. This sequence encodes CSVLFLAGVGAQNNEQFF.

The chain employs TRBV24-1 and TRBJ2-3; 14 bases map to TRBD2. V trimming: 4 bases; J trimming: 4 bases; junction bases outside the gene matches: 6. Germline V gene lookup returns CDR1 KGHDR and CDR2 SFDVKD. This CDR3 has 17 amino acids. The CDR3 protein is CATSDPTSGGASDTQYF. CDR3 nucleotides: TGTGCCACCAGTGACCCGACTAGCGGGGGGGCATCAGATACGCAGTATTTT.

The chain is built from TRBV7-9 and TRBJ1-2; D is unresolved. Germline loops: CDR1 SEHNR, CDR2 FQNEAQ (reference sequence). V lost 5 bases and J 2 bases, leaving 15 bases between the germline ends. The CDR3 runs 15 residues. CDR3 DNA sequence: TGTGCCAGCAGCCTATGGGAAACTAGGAACTATGGCTACACCTTC. This encodes CASSLWETRNYGYTF.

This clonotype was observed a few times. The rearrangement links TRBV10-3 to TRBJ2-1; no firm D call. The CDR3 sequence is 11 residues long. The V and J ends lost 2 bases and 10 bases respectively, with 6 bases between them. The germline V gene encodes CDR1 ENHRY and CDR2 SYGVKD. The CDR3 spells CAISEAKEQFF. CDR3 nucleotide sequence: TGTGCCATCAGTGAGGCCAAAGAGCAGTTCTTC.